One T cell receptor (beta chain) is described in this entry. Its recognized antigen is unknown. Nothing much larger sits one base from this clone, and base qualities are not available. The germline V gene specifies MNHEY as CDR1 and SVGEGT as CDR2. Measured from the cysteine to the phenylalanine, the CDR3 is 15 residues long. The retained sequence is limited to the CDR3, 45 bases, with the frame set at the first base. Ends trimmed: V by 2 bases, J by 7 bases; bases unmatched to a gene: 8. This specimen belongs to a study of blood T cell repertoires in COVID-19 (dated by TCRdb to about 2020). About the investigation overall: The collaborator samples originated in the United States, Italy and Spain and spanned the acute and convalescent phases of COVID-19. Samples were obtained from the ongoing ImmuneRACE study (first 160 participants) and from over 1,000 subjects provided by 6 global collaborators. The sample metadata nearly always contained a de-identified subject ID, COVID-19 status, age in years and sex. A freely available public database, intended as a resource for researchers studying the immune response to SARS-CoV-2, is where the repertoires were released. HLA class I and class II types, where available, came from metadata supplied by the sample provider rather than from assay-based typing. Deeply sampled blood TCRbeta repertoires from subjects exposed to, actively infected with, or recovered from COVID-19 were included in the dataset. The material from the prospective study consisted of cDNA or gDNA derived from T cells, B-cell-depleted T cells, or PBMCs. Study-level results and caveats: How much clinical and demographic metadata was included differed by source and by participant, and the metadata was provided uncurated.

Whole blood was collected in K2EDTA tubes by collaborating institutions according to the institutions' own protocols. For TCRbeta analysis, collaborators shipped samples as frozen whole blood, isolated PBMCs, or DNA extracted from either of those sample types. The immunoSEQ Assay, a bias-controlled multiplex PCR, was used to amplify TCRbeta CDR3 regions from genomic DNA. Processing in the source paper ran as follows. Nucleated cell counts per sample were estimated from amplification of reference gene primers within the assay. To quantify the absolute abundance of each unique TCRbeta CDR3 rearrangement, sequence reads were collapsed and filtered. Productive Simpson clonality was computed per sample as the square root of Simpson's diversity index over productive rearrangements. The table was pulled from immuneACCESS by TCRdb, which kept in-frame rearrangements only. Such tables lose some clones; where checked, under half of the loss comes from unresolved V genes, and the rest has no known cause. V and J calls and clone size come straight from that table; D and trimming were deduced from the DNA. For this sample there are fewer than 150,000 clones; 84% appear just once. The ten largest clonotypes hold approximately 6.5% of the sample.

The V gene is TRBV6-2 or TRBV6-3 and the J gene is TRBJ1-2, and TRBD1 aligns with 9 junction nucleotides. The sample was peripheral blood. The source is a human donor in a cohort sampled during active COVID-19. The base sequence is TGTGCCAGCAGTTACCGCGGGACAGGGAGTGGTGGCTACACCTTC. Its translation reads: CASSYRGTGSGGYTF.